Following are 12 T cell receptor beta chains from one sample sequenced in a study of beta chain features in type 1 diabetes. All of the isolated RNA was reverse transcribed, so expressed TCRB transcripts were sequenced. The repertoire was sequenced with immunoSEQ multiplex PCR; TCRdb's copy has only in-frame clones and lacks some. The sample includes under 450,000 clones, approximately 13% seen only once; the top ten take about 0.04%. The sample taken for sequencing was naive CD4+ T cells from blood. The receptors stem from a man in his thirties or forties in good health.

The chain carries TRBV7-2 and TRBJ2-3; no firm D call. The V end was cut by 5 bases, the J end by 7 bases, with 13 bases between. In germline, CDR1 is SGHTA, CDR2 FQGNSA. The CDR3 is made up of 13 amino acids. CDR3 amino acids: CASSAVAAYTQYF. CDR3 sequence (DNA): TGTGCCAGCAGCGCCGTAGCCGCGTATACGCAGTATTTT.

The chain is built from TRBV4-3 and TRBJ2-1; maybe TRBD1 (6 bases). The V gene's germline CDR1 is LGHNA and CDR2 YSLEER. The CDR3 spans 16 residues. The ends were cut back, 2 bases at V and 9 bases at J, with 20 bases in the middle. CDR3: CASSQRFQGQGGEQFF. CDR3 nucleotide sequence: TGCGCCAGCAGCCAACGGTTCCAGGGGCAGGGCGGTGAGCAGTTCTTC.

The V call is TRBV9, the J call TRBJ1-2; D is unresolved. V lost 0 bases to trimming and J lost 5 bases, with 8 bases between them. The CDR3 totals 13 residues. In germline, CDR1 is SGDLS, CDR2 YYNGEE. CDR3 residues: CASSVEPSYGYTF. The CDR3 DNA reads as TGTGCCAGCAGCGTAGAACCCAGTTATGGCTACACCTTC.

The rearrangement uses TRBV4-3 and TRBJ2-5, with D perhaps given as TRBD1 or TRBD2 (6 bases each). CDR1 is LGHNA and CDR2 is YSLEER in the germline V gene. Trimming cost V 3 bases and J 4 bases, with 18 bases left between them. The CDR3 is made up of 16 amino acids. This chain's CDR3 is CASSHRQGGTSETQYF. CDR3 DNA: TGCGCCAGCAGCCATCGTCAAGGGGGGACGTCAGAGACCCAGTACTTC.

The sample holds a few counts of this clone. Other DNA sequences in this sample translate to the same CDR3. The rearrangement joins TRBV29-1 to TRBJ1-5, with D uncertain. Trimming stripped 4 bases from V and 2 bases from J, with 6 bases between. Germline loops: CDR1 SQVTM, CDR2 ANQGSEA. The CDR3 runs 12 residues. Written as DNA, the CDR3 is TGCAGCGTTGGAGAAGGCAATCAGCCCCAGCATTTT. Translated, it gives CSVGEGNQPQHF.

The chain couples TRBV6-4 to TRBJ2-2; D not certain. Germline V gene lookup returns CDR1 MRHNA and CDR2 SNTAGT. The CDR3 is made up of 14 amino acids. With 6 bases removed from V and 1 base from J, the gap between germline ends came to 9 bases. The CDR3 bases are TGTGCCAGCAGCCTCGGTCTGAACACCGGGGAGCTGTTTTTT. Translated, it gives CASSLGLNTGELFF.

This chain links TRBV29-1 with TRBJ1-2; TRBD1 matches at 9 bases. The CDR3 contains 14 residues. Germline V CDR1 and CDR2: SQVTM, ANQGSEA. V was pared by 4 bases and J by 2 bases, with 5 bases of the junction left unmatched. CDR3 region: CSVGAGQGNYGYTF. DNA for the CDR3: TGCAGCGTTGGAGCGGGACAGGGCAACTATGGCTACACCTTC.

This clone occurred a few times. The chain employs TRBV7-8 and TRBJ1-1; TRBD1 matches 7 bases. CDR3 size: 13 residues. J was trimmed by 6 bases and V by 1 base; bases with no gene match: 2. Germline V lookup: CDR1 SGHVS, CDR2 FQNEAQ. This chain's CDR3 is CASSLEGTAEAFF. CDR3 nucleotide sequence: TGTGCCAGCAGCTTAGAGGGGACAGCTGAAGCTTTCTTT.

The CDR3 DNA follows: TGCGCCAGCAGCGTTGACAGGGCCAACAATGAGCAGTTCTTC. Translated, it gives CASSVDRANNEQFF. V is TRBV5-1 and J is TRBJ2-1; 7 bases map to TRBD1. Germline assignment: CDR1 SGHRS and CDR2 YFSETQ. Trimming took 4 bases from V and 5 from J; bases not matched to a gene: 6. The CDR3 sequence is 14 residues long. Full variable domain (missing parts from reference TRBV5-1 and TRBJ2-1): KAGVTQTPRYLIKTRGQQVTLSCSPISGHRSVSWYQQTPGQGLQFLFEYFSETQRNKGNFPGRFSGRQFSNSRSEMNVSTLELGDSALYLCASSVDRANNEQFFGPGTRLTVL.

This clone was seen a handful of times. This chain joins TRBV28 and TRBJ2-1; D may be TRBD2 (7 bases). The CDR3 has 12 residues. V was shortened by 2 bases and J by 14 bases, with 13 bases between the two germline ends. The germline CDR1 and CDR2 sequences are MDHEN and SYDVKM. Written as DNA, the CDR3 is TGTGCCAGCAGTTTAGGGGGGGCGAAAAAGTTCTTC. Translating gives CASSLGGAKKFF.

This clone was detected only a few times. The chain combines TRBV7-2 with TRBJ1-2, with D hard to call. Per the germline V gene, CDR1 is SGHTA and CDR2 is FQGNSA. V was clipped by 4 bases and J by 2 bases, with 11 bases between them. There are 14 residues in the CDR3. The DNA of the CDR3 is TGTGCCAGCAGCTCCGGACGGATCAACTATGGCTACACCTTC. Residues: CASSSGRINYGYTF.

The rearrangement links TRBV10-3 to TRBJ2-7; D perhaps matches TRBD2 (5 bases). The CDR3 length is 13 residues. The V and J ends lost 10 bases and 7 bases respectively, with 20 bases between them. CDR1 and CDR2 (germline): ENHRY, SYGVKD. The CDR3: CANRSGGKGEQYV. CDR3 DNA: TGTGCCAACCGGAGCGGTGGTAAGGGTGAGCAGTACGTC.